Included here is one T cell receptor beta chain sequence, with context. Its matching antigen is unknown. Researchers tagged individual cDNA molecules with unique molecular identifiers. TCRdb reprocessed the 5' RACE reads via MiXCR and lists one record per CDR3 protein. The sample lists 30,000 to 35,000 distinct CDR3 sequences; around 7% were seen once. The entry originates in a study of early T cells in non-severe SARS-CoV-2 infection. Study-level background: Unpaired chains resulted from sequencing bulk RNA of unsorted whole blood. Study findings and constraints: VDJdb-based matching was biased toward anti-spike CD8 responses and missed private and CD4 specificities.

The sample consisted of whole blood, taken at baseline. This sequence originates from an adult who was a healthcare worker with PCR-confirmed SARS-CoV-2 infection or an uninfected control (not recorded which).

DNA for the CDR3: TGCGCCAGCAACCGACTAGCGGGGGGCTCTGGGGCCAACGTCCTGACTTTC. This translates into CASNRLAGGSGANVLTF. The chain uses TRBV4-1 and TRBJ2-6; 13 bases align to TRBD2. The germline V gene encodes CDR1 MGHRA and CDR2 YSYEKL. The CDR3 loop spans 17 amino acids. After removal of 7 bases from V and 0 bases from J, the junction contained 3 bases not matched to a gene.